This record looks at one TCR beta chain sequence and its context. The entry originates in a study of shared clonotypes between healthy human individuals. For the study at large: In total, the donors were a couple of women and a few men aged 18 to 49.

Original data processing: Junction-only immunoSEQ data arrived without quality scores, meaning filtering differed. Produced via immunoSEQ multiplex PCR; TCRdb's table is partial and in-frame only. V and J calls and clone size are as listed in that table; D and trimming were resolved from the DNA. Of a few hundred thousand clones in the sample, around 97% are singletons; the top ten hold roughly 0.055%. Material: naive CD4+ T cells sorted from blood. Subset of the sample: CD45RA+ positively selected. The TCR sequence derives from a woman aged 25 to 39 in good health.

DNA for the CDR3: TGTGCCAGCTCACTTATTTCAGGACAAAAAGAAGCTTTCTTT. It encodes CASSLISGQKEAFF. The rearrangement joins TRBV18 to TRBJ1-1; TRBD1 is a possible D gene (5 bases). The CDR3 length is 14 residues. Trimming left V 4 bases short and J 8 bases short, with 17 bases between. The germline gives CDR1 KGHSH, CDR2 LQKENI.